The 18 T cell receptor beta chains presented below share a single source sample, sequenced in a study of T-cell memory formation after mild COVID-19. TCRdb re-analysed the 5' RACE reads in MiXCR, keeping a single row per CDR3 protein. The sample carries under 200,000 distinct CDR3 sequences, roughly 10% recorded once. Sequencing was carried out using PBMCs or a T cell subset sorted from them (not recorded which). These receptor sequences come from a man aged 18 to 30 who had mild COVID-19 (a few samples of this study predate the infection). Cell type and time point are not known.

This clonotype was recorded at least ten times. The chain employs TRBV12-3 or TRBV12-4 and TRBJ1-1; D is possibly TRBD1 (6 bases). Trimming took 6 bases from V and 2 from J, leaving 10 bases between them. The CDR3 length is 13 residues. CDR3 in DNA: TGTGCCAGCAGCCGGACAGTTAACACTGAAGCTTTCTTT. This gives the protein CASSRTVNTEAFF.

The gene calls are TRBV28 and TRBJ1-1, with 7 bases matching TRBD1. The CDR3 extends over 12 amino acids. CDR1 and CDR2 (germline): MDHEN, SYDVKM. V was clipped by 6 bases and J by 8 bases; unmatched bases: 6. This chain's CDR3 is CASSLKTGEAFF. CDR3 coding DNA: TGTGCCAGCAGCCTGAAGACAGGGGAAGCTTTCTTT.

This clonotype was counted many times. The chain couples TRBV20-1 to TRBJ1-1; tentatively, D is TRBD1 (6 bases). Germline V gene data show CDR1 as DFQATT and CDR2 as SNEGSKA (reference sequence). Trimming shortened V by 7 bases and J by 9 bases, and 12 bases separated the two germline ends. CDR3 length equals 10 residues. The CDR3 here is CSVGGEKAFF. The CDR3 bases are TGCAGTGTAGGGGGAGAAAAAGCTTTCTTT.

This clonotype was seen only once. The V call is TRBV30, the J call TRBJ2-1; TRBD2 agrees at 9 bases. V lost 8 bases and J lost 1; bases outside the gene matches: 12. The CDR3 covers 16 residues. CDR1 and CDR2 (germline): GTSNPN, SVGIG (reference sequence). Written as DNA, the CDR3 is TGTGCCCCCCTACGGGCAGCGGGGGGATCCTACAATGAGCAGTTCTTC. This codes for CAPLRAAGGSYNEQFF. Supplemented by reference TRBV30 and TRBJ2-1, the full variable domain reads SQTIHQWPATLVQPVGSPLSLECTVEGTSNPNLYWYRQAAGRGLQLLFYSVGIGQISSEVPQNLSASRPQDRQFILSSKKLLLSDSGFYLCAPLRAAGGSYNEQFFGPGTRLTVL.

The rearrangement uses TRBV2 and TRBJ2-2; D gene uncertain. V was shortened by 6 bases and J by 4 bases, with 12 bases between the two germline ends. Per the germline V gene, CDR1 is SNHLY and CDR2 is FYNNEI. This CDR3 is 14 amino acids long. As DNA, the CDR3 is TGTGCCAGCAGGCCCACGCAGGTCACCGGGGAGCTGTTTTTT. As protein: CASRPTQVTGELFF.

This clonotype was seen a few times. V gene TRBV5-1 combines with J gene TRBJ2-2; D ambiguous. Trimming cost V 0 bases and J 5 bases, with 11 bases left between them. Germline V gene sequence: CDR1 SGHRS, CDR2 YFSETQ. CDR3 length: 15 residues. The CDR3 DNA sequence: TGCGCCAGCAGCTTGGTCCCCCCCAGAACCGGGGAGCTGTTTTTT. Translated: CASSLVPPRTGELFF.

This clonotype has a handful of counts. The chain couples TRBV30 to TRBJ1-5; unclear D gene. Trimming cost V 0 bases and J 1 base, with 4 bases left between them. The CDR3 is made up of 13 amino acids. CDR1 and CDR2 from the germline V gene are GTSNPN and SVGIG (reference sequence). CDR3 nucleotide sequence: TGTGCCTGGAGTGTATTCAGCAATCAGCCCCAGCATTTT. Protein product: CAWSVFSNQPQHF.

The rearrangement joins TRBV30 to TRBJ2-7, with D maybe TRBD1 (5 bases). Between the trimmed V and J ends, which lost 0 bases and 6 bases, there was a span of 12 bases. Germline CDR1 is GTSNPN and CDR2 is SVGIG (reference sequence). The CDR3 runs to 13 residues. CDR3 region: CAWSVSGPLEQYF. The CDR3, as DNA: TGTGCCTGGAGTGTATCAGGGCCCCTCGAGCAGTACTTC.

The genes are TRBV5-6 and TRBJ2-7, with D possibly matching TRBD2 (5 bases). CDR1 is SGHDT and CDR2 is YYEEEE in the germline V gene. V lost 4 bases, J lost 6 bases, and 14 bases lay in between. CDR3 length: 13 residues. CDR3 region: CASSPERAGEQYF. Here the CDR3 DNA reads TGTGCCAGCAGCCCGGAGAGGGCGGGCGAGCAGTACTTC.

This clonotype was counted many times. V is TRBV4-1 and J is TRBJ2-3; the D call may be TRBD1 or TRBD2 (6 bases each). V was cut by 0 bases and J by 5 bases, with 12 bases left in between. This CDR3 contains 15 residues. Germline assignment: CDR1 MGHRA and CDR2 YSYEKL. The CDR3 bases are TGCGCCAGCAGCCAAGATGGAGGGGGAGGAGATACGCAGTATTTT. Translating it yields CASSQDGGGGDTQYF.

The V gene is TRBV5-1, the J gene TRBJ2-5; a possible D gene is TRBD1 (6 bases). V gave up 1 base and J gave up 3 bases, with 13 bases separating them. CDR3 length equals 15 residues. CDR1 and CDR2 (germline): SGHRS, YFSETQ. The CDR3 loop reads CASSLSRRTEETQYF. DNA for the CDR3: TGCGCCAGCAGCTTGTCGCGAAGGACAGAAGAGACCCAGTACTTC. Looking up the rest from reference TRBV5-1 and TRBJ2-5 gives the full variable domain: KAGVTQTPRYLIKTRGQQVTLSCSPISGHRSVSWYQQTPGQGLQFLFEYFSETQRNKGNFPGRFSGRQFSNSRSEMNVSTLELGDSALYLCASSLSRRTEETQYFGPGTRLLVL.

This clonotype was seen more than once but under ten times. The rearrangement joins TRBV5-8 to TRBJ2-7, with unresolved D. Per the germline V gene, CDR1 is SGHTS and CDR2 is YDEGEE. Trimming left V 0 bases short and J 1 base short, with 8 bases between. This CDR3 has 14 amino acids. CDR3 DNA: TGTGCCAGCAGCTTGGGGCCCCGATCCTACGAGCAGTACTTC. This translates into CASSLGPRSYEQYF.

The DNA of the CDR3 is TGTGCCAGCAGTTTAGGGGGCCTCGGGGAGACCCAGTACTTC. It codes for CASSLGGLGETQYF. This chain connects TRBV12-3 or TRBV12-4 to TRBJ2-5; D is possibly TRBD1 (5 bases). V was cut by 1 base and J by 5 bases, with 11 bases left in between. The CDR3 is made up of 14 amino acids.

In its sample, this clonotype was seen a few times. This chain joins TRBV5-1 and TRBJ2-1; D is undetermined. Trimming removed 0 bases at V and 5 bases at J, with 6 bases between. Germline V gene lookup returns CDR1 SGHRS and CDR2 YFSETQ. The CDR3 loop spans 13 amino acids. This CDR3 reads CASSLEGHNEQFF. The CDR3, as DNA: TGCGCCAGCAGCTTGGAAGGACACAATGAGCAGTTCTTC.

This clonotype turned up a few times. The chain recombines TRBV12-3 or TRBV12-4 with TRBJ2-3; D call uncertain. The CDR3 has 18 residues. Trimming removed 3 bases at V and 2 bases at J, with 21 bases between. The CDR3 DNA reads as TGTGCCAGCAGTTTCGTGGGTGTCAAGCGTCTTCACACAGATACGCAGTATTTT. This sequence encodes CASSFVGVKRLHTDTQYF.

The chain has TRBV7-9 and TRBJ1-3; D unresolved. Trimming stripped 2 bases from V and 4 bases from J, with 3 bases between. The CDR3 is 12 amino acids. Germline V lookup: CDR1 SEHNR, CDR2 FQNEAQ (reference sequence). As DNA, the CDR3 is TGTGCCAGCAGCTTAAGGGGAAACACCATATATTTT. It yields the protein CASSLRGNTIYF.

In its sample, this clonotype was seen many times. The chain has TRBV4-1 and TRBJ1-1, with TRBD1 identical over 9 bases. The CDR3 covers 17 residues. V shed 6 bases and J 0 bases; nucleotides not matched to a gene: 11. Germline CDR1 reads MGHRA; CDR2 reads YSYEKL. CDR3 sequence: CASRQGQGFRVNTEAFF. The CDR3 nucleotides read TGCGCCAGCAGGCAGGGACAGGGTTTTCGCGTGAACACTGAAGCTTTCTTT.

The rearrangement uses TRBV29-1 and TRBJ2-3, with D possibly matching TRBD2 (5 bases). This CDR3 has 16 residues. Germline CDR1 and CDR2: SQVTM and ANQGSEA. Trimming pared 7 bases from V and 5 bases from J, leaving 25 bases between. The CDR3 loop is CSGRRTGGGDEDTQYF. The CDR3 region has the DNA TGCAGCGGGCGACGGACTGGCGGTGGTGATGAAGATACGCAGTATTTT.